This is a list of T cell receptor beta chains from one sample in a study of T-cell reconstitution after alpha-beta-depleted transplantation in children. From the PCR reads, TCRdb called clonotypes with MiXCR, one entry per CDR3 protein. The sample includes 400,000 to 550,000 distinct CDR3 sequences, 10% to 13% of them seen just once. The sample consisted of PBMCs, taken before TCRalphabeta/CD19-depleted stem cell transplant. The receptors shown here come from a child younger than 10 with inherited bone marrow failure, due to receive a stem cell transplant. CDR3s include the opening cysteine and the closing phenylalanine or tryptophan. A D gene is named only where the DNA matches it firmly. Size tells how often a clone was seen (once, few, many) or the class of an expanded clone, and some rows leave it out.

many	-	TRBV12-3/TRBV12-4	TRBJ2-7	CASSSISDEQYF	TGTGCCAGCAGCTCAATTAGCGACGAGCAGTACTTC
-	-	TRBV4-1	TRBJ1-5	CASSQEGSGRINQPQHF	TGCGCCAGCAGCCAAGAGGGGTCGGGACGGATCAATCAGCCCCAGCATTTT
many	-	TRBV10-3	TRBJ1-2	CAISELSGVAKGYGYTF	TGTGCCATCAGTGAGTTGTCAGGGGTCGCTAAAGGCTATGGCTACACCTTC
many	TRBD1	TRBV28	TRBJ1-5	CASSSDRGNDQPQHF	TGTGCCAGCAGCTCGGACAGGGGGAACGATCAGCCCCAGCATTTT
many	-	TRBV6-2/TRBV6-3	TRBJ2-1	CASSDLTRVGDEQFF	TGTGCCAGCAGCGACCTAACCAGGGTCGGGGATGAGCAGTTCTTC
many	-	TRBV5-1	TRBJ2-1	CASSDLSDEQFF	TGCGCCAGCAGCGACCTCAGCGATGAGCAGTTCTTC
many	-	TRBV20-1	TRBJ2-7	CSATSWEGIQGSPSYEQYF	TGCAGTGCCACGTCATGGGAGGGAATACAGGGCTCGCCCTCCTACGAGCAGTACTTC
-	-	TRBV4-2	TRBJ2-1	CASSQDGMGTNNYNEQFF	TGTGCCAGCAGCCAAGATGGGATGGGGACCAATAATTACAATGAGCAGTTCTTC
-	-	TRBV5-1	TRBJ2-7	CASSGDKSYEQYF	TGCGCCAGCAGCGGTGACAAGTCCTACGAGCAGTACTTC
many	-	TRBV12-3/TRBV12-4	TRBJ1-1	CASRRAGETEAFF	TGTGCCAGCAGAAGGGCAGGGGAAACTGAAGCTTTCTTT
many	TRBD2	TRBV12-3/TRBV12-4	TRBJ2-1	CASSLLAGARAGEQFF	TGTGCCAGCAGTTTACTAGCGGGAGCCCGGGCGGGTGAGCAGTTCTTC
few	-	TRBV29-1	TRBJ1-2	CSVPGRGGYTF	TGCAGCGTTCCTGGACGAGGAGGCTACACCTTC
many	-	TRBV7-6	TRBJ2-7	CASSSPDSSYEQYF	TGTGCCAGCAGCTCCCCGGACAGCTCCTACGAGCAGTACTTC
-	-	TRBV24-1	TRBJ2-5	CATSDRLTTQYF	TGTGCCACCAGTGATCGGTTGACTACCCAGTACTTC
many	TRBD2	TRBV7-9	TRBJ2-1	CASSLGGGLARYNEQFF	TGTGCCAGCAGCTTAGGCGGGGGGCTAGCGAGGTACAATGAGCAGTTCTTC
-	TRBD2	TRBV12-3/TRBV12-4	TRBJ2-3	CASGGLAGGADTQYF	TGTGCCAGCGGTGGACTAGCGGGAGGAGCAGATACGCAGTATTTT
few	TRBD2	TRBV19	TRBJ2-1	CASSILGTSGNEQFF	TGTGCCAGTAGCATCCTAGGGACTAGCGGTAATGAGCAGTTCTTC
many	-	TRBV7-2	TRBJ2-2	CASSPPVAGELFF	TGTGCCAGCAGCCCCCCGGTTGCCGGGGAGCTGTTTTTT
many	-	TRBV5-1	TRBJ2-1	CASSLARGRTTDNEQFF	TGCGCCAGCAGCTTGGCCCGCGGCCGGACTACCGACAATGAGCAGTTCTTC
few	TRBD1	TRBV18	TRBJ1-1	CASSPRQGTFMNTEAFF	TGTGCCAGCTCACCGAGACAGGGAACCTTCATGAACACTGAAGCTTTCTTT
-	-	TRBV20-1	TRBJ2-3	CSARDGRAQYF	TGCAGTGCTAGAGATGGCAGGGCGCAGTATTTT
many	-	TRBV29-1	TRBJ2-5	CSVAGGQETQYF	TGCAGCGTTGCCGGGGGCCAAGAGACCCAGTACTTC
-	-	TRBV20-1	TRBJ1-5	CSASANSNQPQHF	TGCAGTGCTAGCGCGAATAGCAATCAGCCCCAGCATTTT
-	-	TRBV3-1	TRBJ1-2	CASSQVYQKSGYTF	TGTGCCAGCAGCCAAGTGTACCAAAAGTCTGGCTACACCTTC
many	-	TRBV2	TRBJ1-1	CASSALRVNTEAFF	TGTGCCAGCAGTGCTCTCAGAGTGAACACTGAAGCTTTCTTT
many	TRBD2	TRBV27	TRBJ2-1	CASSPQRSGRARNEQFF	TGTGCCAGCAGTCCACAGCGCAGCGGGAGGGCCCGCAATGAGCAGTTCTTC
many	-	TRBV27	TRBJ2-7	CASSLMWGHEQYF	TGTGCCAGCAGTTTAATGTGGGGGCACGAGCAGTACTTC
many	TRBD1	TRBV5-5	TRBJ2-7	CASSLLTGGYEQYF	TGTGCCAGCAGCTTGCTTACAGGGGGCTACGAGCAGTACTTC
many	-	TRBV7-6	TRBJ2-7	CASSPHEQYF	TGTGCCAGCAGCCCCCACGAGCAGTACTTC
-	-	TRBV27	TRBJ2-1	CASSPEDSRNEQFF	TGTGCCAGCAGTCCAGAGGACAGCCGCAATGAGCAGTTCTTC
many	-	TRBV5-1	TRBJ2-7	CASSLDPPGLSYEQYF	TGCGCCAGCAGCCTAGATCCACCGGGGCTCTCCTACGAGCAGTACTTC
many	-	TRBV12-3/TRBV12-4	TRBJ2-1	CASSFPVLIHEQFF	TGTGCCAGCAGTTTTCCAGTCTTAATCCATGAGCAGTTCTTC
many	-	TRBV15	TRBJ1-5	CATSRDKGNPNQPQHF	TGTGCCACCAGCAGAGATAAAGGGAACCCAAATCAGCCCCAGCATTTT
many	-	TRBV5-4	TRBJ2-1	CASSGGARIESNEQFF	TGTGCCAGCAGCGGCGGGGCTAGGATCGAGTCTAATGAGCAGTTCTTC
many	-	TRBV20-1	TRBJ2-1	CSARDRSKTAEQFF	TGCAGTGCTAGAGATAGGAGTAAGACGGCTGAGCAGTTCTTC
many	TRBD2	TRBV20-1	TRBJ2-7	CSARDLSGGAYEQYF	TGCAGTGCTAGAGATTTAAGCGGGGGGGCCTACGAGCAGTACTTC
-	-	TRBV6-2/TRBV6-3	TRBJ2-3	CASIKRAPTVTDTQYF	TGTGCCAGCATCAAACGGGCCCCGACCGTCACAGATACGCAGTATTTT
many	-	TRBV9	TRBJ2-1	CASSVGGLGYNEQFF	TGTGCCAGCAGCGTAGGGGGCTTGGGATACAATGAGCAGTTCTTC
-	-	TRBV20-1	TRBJ1-5	CSARSHSGNQPQHF	TGCAGTGCTAGGTCTCACTCGGGCAATCAGCCCCAGCATTTT
many	-	TRBV20-1	TRBJ2-7	CSARDPRRAGQDYEQYF	TGCAGTGCTAGAGATCCTCGGCGGGCGGGACAAGACTACGAGCAGTACTTC
-	-	TRBV2	TRBJ2-5	CASRETPYQETQYF	TGTGCCAGCAGGGAAACTCCTTACCAAGAGACCCAGTACTTC
few	-	TRBV5-6	TRBJ2-1	CASSLERQRQFF	TGTGCCAGCAGCTTGGAGCGGCAGAGGCAGTTCTTC
many	TRBD2	TRBV30	TRBJ2-5	CAFTSGSFQETQYF	TGTGCCTTTACTAGCGGGAGTTTTCAAGAGACCCAGTACTTC
-	TRBD1	TRBV5-6	TRBJ2-1	CASSSGQTDNEQFF	TGTGCCAGCAGCTCGGGACAGACCGACAATGAGCAGTTCTTC
few	TRBD2	TRBV28	TRBJ2-5	CATTGIAGGPETQYF	TGTGCCACCACAGGAATAGCGGGAGGGCCAGAGACCCAGTACTTC
-	TRBD2	TRBV27	TRBJ2-3	CASSLWGREDVTDTQYF	TGTGCCAGCAGTTTATGGGGGCGGGAGGATGTCACAGATACGCAGTATTTT
many	-	TRBV28	TRBJ1-5	CASSFRGKLAYSNQPQHF	TGTGCCAGCAGTTTCCGGGGCAAATTGGCCTATAGCAATCAGCCCCAGCATTTT
few	-	TRBV7-6	TRBJ2-7	CASSLARGQGTSNYEQYF	TGTGCCAGCAGCTTAGCGAGGGGCCAGGGGACTTCCAACTACGAGCAGTACTTC
many	-	TRBV19	TRBJ1-2	CASSTIGTANYGYTF	TGTGCCAGTAGTACAATTGGGACGGCTAACTATGGCTACACCTTC
few	-	TRBV14	TRBJ2-7	CASSHKVPPYEQYF	TGTGCCAGCAGCCACAAGGTACCTCCCTACGAGCAGTACTTC
many	TRBD2	TRBV6-5	TRBJ2-7	CASSLLAGVEQYF	TGTGCCAGCAGTTTACTAGCGGGAGTCGAGCAGTACTTC
many	TRBD2	TRBV12-3/TRBV12-4	TRBJ2-2	CASRLPGPGLENTGELFF	TGTGCCAGCAGGCTGCCGGGCCCCGGACTAGAGAACACCGGGGAGCTGTTTTTT
many	-	TRBV6-1	TRBJ1-3	CASSPPPQGSGNTIYF	TGTGCCAGCAGTCCCCCCCCGCAGGGGTCTGGAAACACCATATATTTT
-	-	TRBV6-5	TRBJ2-1	CASSNRLATGGNEQIF	TGTGCCAGCAGTAACCGACTAGCCACCGGGGGCAATGAGCAGATCTTC